This T cell receptor beta chain was sequenced for a study of T cell responses to AZD1222 COVID-19 vaccine. About this clone: The antigen is unknown.

Assay used: immunoSEQ multiplex PCR; TCRdb lists only in-frame clones, some missing. Altogether 150,000 or so clones are present, just under 90% being singletons, with the ten largest covering about 4.1%. Points from the study as a whole: Repertoires were obtained only post-peak T cell response. Most donors were white British, females outnumbered males, and clonal diversity was possibly underestimated.

The CDR3 consists of 15 residues. The input for sequencing was peripheral blood, taken 28 days after the second dose of the MenACWY control vaccine. This TCR was recovered from an adult who received the MenACWY meningococcal vaccine as a control. J is TRBJ2-4 and V is TRBV21-1; the table assigns TRBD1, which was not confirmed against the DNA. TRBV21-1 has pseudogene status. CDR3 region: CASSRRDRGKNIQYF. For the CDR3, the DNA is TGTGCCAGCAGCCGCCGGGACAGGGGTAAAAACATTCAGTACTTC.